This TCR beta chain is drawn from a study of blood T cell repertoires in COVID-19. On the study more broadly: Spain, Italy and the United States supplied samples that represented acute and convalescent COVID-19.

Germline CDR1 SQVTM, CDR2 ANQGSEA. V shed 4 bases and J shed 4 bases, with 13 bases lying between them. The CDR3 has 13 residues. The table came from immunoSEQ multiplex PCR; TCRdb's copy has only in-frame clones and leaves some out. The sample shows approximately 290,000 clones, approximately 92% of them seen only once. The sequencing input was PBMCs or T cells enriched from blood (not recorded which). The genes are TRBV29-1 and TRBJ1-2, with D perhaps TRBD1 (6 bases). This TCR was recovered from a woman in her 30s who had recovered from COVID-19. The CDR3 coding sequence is TGCAGCGTTGGTCCAGGGGACCTCTATGGCTACACCTTC. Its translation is CSVGPGDLYGYTF.